This is a list of T cell receptor beta chains from one sample in a study of Graves' ophthalmopathy and Graves' hyperthyroidism. TCRdb called the multiplex PCR reads again in MiXCR, with one record for every CDR3 protein. The table records hundreds of thousands of distinct CDR3 sequences, roughly 39% of them present only once. Sample: peripheral blood. These receptors were taken from an adult man with Graves' ophthalmopathy. The CDR3 runs from the conserved cysteine through the conserved F or W. A D gene is named only where the DNA matches it firmly. Expanded clones get a size class; other rows say once, few or many, or leave the size out.

v_gene: TRBV14; d_gene: TRBD1; abundance: NA; j_gene: TRBJ2-7; CDR3aa: CASSHSPGTGASYEQYF; CDR3nt: TGTGCCAGCAGCCACAGTCCCGGGACAGGGGCCTCCTACGAGCAGTACTTC
v_gene: TRBV14; d_gene: NA; abundance: NA; j_gene: TRBJ2-2; CDR3aa: CASSQDPGPGGELFF; CDR3nt: TGTGCCAGCAGCCAAGACCCCGGGCCGGGGGGGGAGCTGTTTTTT
v_gene: TRBV7-2; d_gene: NA; abundance: NA; j_gene: TRBJ1-1; CDR3aa: CASSFFQCLNTEAFF; CDR3nt: TGTGCCAGCAGCTTTTTTCAGTGCCTGAACACTGAAGCTTTCTTT
v_gene: TRBV30; d_gene: NA; abundance: NA; j_gene: TRBJ2-7; CDR3aa: CAWSIRGKGEQYF; CDR3nt: TGTGCCTGGTCGATCAGGGGCAAGGGCGAGCAGTACTTC
v_gene: TRBV5-4; d_gene: NA; abundance: many; j_gene: TRBJ1-1; CDR3aa: CASSSGTIAFF; CDR3nt: TGTGCCAGCAGTTCCGGGACAATCGCTTTCTTT
v_gene: TRBV20-1; d_gene: NA; abundance: many; j_gene: TRBJ2-5; CDR3aa: CSARSGGETQYF; CDR3nt: TGCAGTGCTAGATCCGGCGGAGAGACCCAGTACTTC
v_gene: TRBV15; d_gene: TRBD1; abundance: many; j_gene: TRBJ2-7; CDR3aa: CATSEGTARSSYEQYF; CDR3nt: TGTGCCACCAGCGAAGGGACAGCCCGTAGCTCCTACGAGCAGTACTTC
v_gene: TRBV30; d_gene: TRBD1; abundance: few; j_gene: TRBJ1-5; CDR3aa: CAWSTGQGHQPQHF; CDR3nt: TGTGCCTGGAGTACGGGACAGGGGCATCAGCCCCAGCATTTT
v_gene: TRBV25-1; d_gene: NA; abundance: NA; j_gene: TRBJ1-4; CDR3aa: CASSDPRGGGEKLFF; CDR3nt: TGTGCCAGCAGTGACCCACGGGGGGGGGGTGAAAAACTGTTTTTT
v_gene: TRBV2; d_gene: NA; abundance: many; j_gene: TRBJ2-7; CDR3aa: CASKLQGYEQYF; CDR3nt: TGTGCCAGCAAGCTGCAGGGGTACGAGCAGTACTTC
v_gene: TRBV2; d_gene: TRBD1; abundance: NA; j_gene: TRBJ2-3; CDR3aa: CASGDRGGTDTQYF; CDR3nt: TGTGCCAGCGGGGACAGGGGGGGGACAGATACGCAGTATTTT
v_gene: TRBV13; d_gene: TRBD1; abundance: many; j_gene: TRBJ1-4; CDR3aa: CASSARQGHYEKLFF; CDR3nt: TGTGCCAGCAGCGCCAGACAGGGTCATTACGAAAAACTGTTTTTT
v_gene: TRBV29-1; d_gene: TRBD1; abundance: NA; j_gene: TRBJ1-1; CDR3aa: CSAGGVNTEAFF; CDR3nt: TGCAGCGCAGGGGGAGTAAACACTGAAGCTTTCTTT
v_gene: TRBV11-2; d_gene: TRBD1; abundance: NA; j_gene: TRBJ1-2; CDR3aa: CASSLGQGFRDTGYGYTF; CDR3nt: TGTGCCAGCAGCTTGGGACAGGGGTTCCGGGACACAGGCTATGGCTACACCTTC
v_gene: TRBV20-1; d_gene: NA; abundance: few; j_gene: TRBJ1-4; CDR3aa: CSARAPVGRADATNEKLFF; CDR3nt: TGCAGTGCTAGGGCCCCTGTAGGGAGGGCAGACGCAACTAATGAAAAACTGTTTTTT
v_gene: TRBV11-1; d_gene: TRBD1; abundance: many; j_gene: TRBJ2-7; CDR3aa: CASSLGQVYYEQYF; CDR3nt: TGTGCCAGCAGCTTGGGACAGGTTTACTACGAGCAGTACTTC
v_gene: TRBV10-3; d_gene: NA; abundance: NA; j_gene: TRBJ1-1; CDR3aa: CASSGSRSNTEAFF; CDR3nt: TGTGCCAGCAGCGGTAGCAGATCGAACACTGAAGCTTTCTTT
v_gene: TRBV6-5; d_gene: NA; abundance: few; j_gene: TRBJ2-5; CDR3aa: CASTEKHQETQYF; CDR3nt: TGTGCCAGCACCGAAAAACACCAAGAGACCCAGTACTTC
v_gene: TRBV13; d_gene: NA; abundance: many; j_gene: TRBJ2-7; CDR3aa: CASSLALGYEQYF; CDR3nt: TGTGCCAGCAGCCTCGCACTTGGCTACGAGCAGTACTTC